This TCR beta chain was identified during a study of cytomegalovirus exposure and HLA in healthy donors (dated by TCRdb to the late 2010s). General notes on the study: According to an earlier analysis of 550 to 700 of the donors, 200 million or so T cells yielded some 120 million unique TCR beta sequences and less than 300 Gb of sequence data. In the later analysis, no new phenotypic data were used to find candidate immune exposures; instead, reliance was placed on TCR beta sequences and their occurrence across donors. About five DR-DQ haplotypes were treated as single units for association and clustering because of strong linkage in the cohort. The study combined high-throughput TCR immunosequencing, statistical association of individual TCRs with disease status, and machine learning to predict cytomegalovirus infection status. Of the approximately 400 genotyped donors, over 70% fell in the genetic ancestry cluster associated with self-reported Caucasian donors. An early release covering over 500 HLA-typed donors comprised around 300 gigabases of sequencing data and some 79 million unique TCR sequences. In addition to the first cohort of roughly 670 subjects, a separate validation cohort of 100 to 150 different subjects was used. An earlier analysis of approximately 640 of the donors applied high-throughput TCR beta sequencing to assess whether each TCR beta V gene segment acted as functional or pseudogenic. Donor age, sex, ethnicity and CMV serostatus were collected together with the repertoire data. The study profiled the T cell repertoires of approximately 700 subjects by immunosequencing and related them to cytomegalovirus serostatus. Across about 380 genotyped donors of the cohort, an average of about 200,000 unique TCR beta nucleotide sequences per donor were sequenced, and around 20% of those sequences were non-productive. Every discovery cohort repertoire had been produced on one sequencing platform. To study patterns of TCR occurrence, a later analysis re-analyzed previously published TCR beta repertoires from 666 donors and added high-resolution HLA genotyping. Genome-wide SNP genotypes for about 60% of the roughly 700 donors were used in a later genetic analysis, which treated that subset as a discovery cohort. HLA typing included class I and class II loci at four-digit resolution. The study aimed to test whether cataloging public T cell receptors could reveal signatures of past pathogen exposure. The number of typed donors differed by locus: about 620-640 for A, B, C, DRB1 and DQB1; approximately 520 for DQA1; around 610 for DPA1; and some 430 for DPB1. Paper-wide results and their limitations: Most TCR sequences were observed very rarely across donors, whereas some public TCRs were present in many individuals. Linkage disequilibrium might explain the correlated functional status among segregating V segments, but an unknown experimental factor could not be excluded. A later analysis associated about 16,000 TCR beta sequences with specific HLA alleles at a false discovery rate of 0.05. Because the 87-base-pair reads could not distinguish some IMGT-functional V segments, including TRBV6-2 and TRBV6-3, those segments were excluded. A later genetic analysis associated a missense DCLRE1C variant with V-gene and J-gene trimming of TCR beta chains, and an independent cohort replicated the association. The authors suggested that the approach could potentially be extended to other disease states and immunological phenotypes. Only TCR beta chains were sequenced in this cohort, and the absence of alpha or paired-chain data limited detectable features. The classifier was reported to diagnose cytomegalovirus status with high specificity and sensitivity in both the original cohort and the validation cohort. According to a later analysis, most CMV-associated TCR beta chains appeared to be HLA-restricted, and the HLA associations seemed to be driven largely by CMV exposure. In an earlier analysis of approximately 590 of the donors, most TCR beta V segments appeared in productive rearrangements about 90% or about 30% of the time, broadly matching IMGT annotations. A later analysis found that HLA-associated TCR beta chains were more clonally expanded and had lower generation probabilities than equally common non-associated chains. Roughly 15 rarely observed V segments, including chromosome 9 orphons, were excluded from the earlier analysis of 550 to 700 of the donors because counts were too low. A further reported finding was that TCR beta sequences accurately predicted the HLA-A and HLA-B alleles for most subjects in the first cohort. A later analysis found that TCR association rates varied across HLA loci, with DRB1 alleles showing the most associated TCRs and HLA-C alleles the fewest. In vitro tests confirmed that a few of the cytomegalovirus-associated TCR beta chains recognize cytomegalovirus antigens. The presence/absence analyses assumed that sequencing depth was roughly uniform across donors, and that assumption may not be true. A later genetic analysis reported fewer N-insertions in productive TCRs among donors in an Asian-associated ancestry cluster than the roughly 620-donor mean. For the cohort, immune exposure information was limited to CMV serostatus. The study listed approximately 150 TCR beta chains as associated with cytomegalovirus. A cluster of highly shared sequence variants was judged likely to be a technical artifact of the sequencing pipeline. A later analysis reported that several top co-occurrence clusters appeared linked to parvovirus B19, influenza, CMV and Epstein-Barr virus. HLA typing was unavailable for some donors at each locus, so association tests used only the typed subset. When HLA alleles, especially DR and DQ, strongly co-occurred, TCR associations were difficult to assign to individual alleles.

Library preparation was by the immunoSEQ multiplex PCR assay. The multiplex PCR relied on a mix of 60 forward primers for TCR Vbeta segments and 13 reverse primers for TCR Jbeta segments. The CDR3 region of rearranged TCR beta genes was amplified from genomic DNA with a multiplex PCR assay. On the Illumina HiSeq System, the amplified TCR beta libraries were sequenced as 87-base-pair reads. On the study's bioinformatics: A later analysis counted approximately 84 million unique TCR beta chains across the 550 to 750 repertoires, and around 9.9 million of these chains were shared by at least two donors. Raw reads were error-corrected and collapsed into unique sequences by a nearest-neighbor algorithm in which closely related sequences were merged to remove PCR and sequencing errors. To assign V, D and J gene segments, CDR3 sequences were aligned to IMGT reference sequences. For a sequence to be retained, a match of at least six nucleotides to both a V gene segment and a J gene segment was required. Rearrangements were classified as productive when the CDR3 lacked stop codons and remained in frame with V and J, and all other rearrangements were classified as non-productive. Following IMGT convention, CDR3 was defined as the stretch from the second conserved V-encoded cysteine to the conserved J-encoded phenylalanine. In an earlier analysis of more than 550 of the donors, sequences lacking an unambiguous match to a single V gene segment were excluded. An earlier analysis of 500 to 600 of the donors classified V segments as functional when productive rearrangements were above 56.7% and as segregating when the standard deviation between donors was above 5%. A statistical classification framework was built for diagnosing cytomegalovirus status from the catalog of TCR beta chain sequences. In a later analysis, V and J genes were assigned by comparing TCR nucleotide sequences against IMGT/GENE-DB human TR gene sequences. The TCRdist pipeline was used in a later analysis to assign CDR3 sequences and most-parsimonious VDJ recombination scenarios. A later analysis defined each TCR beta chain by its CDR3 amino acid sequence plus V-gene family, and excluded reads lacking a unique V-gene family. To address suspected cross-contamination and a sequencing artifact, a later analysis removed around 590 highly shared, low-generation-probability nucleotide sequences. For each public chain, a later analysis derived a clonal expansion index from normalized ranks of inferred template counts within each repertoire. In a later analysis, generation probabilities were computed with a VDJ recombination model fitted to out-of-frame rearrangements, and the resulting probabilities were checked against IGoR. In a later analysis, TCR-TCR, TCR-HLA and TCR-CMV co-occurrence was scored with hypergeometric tests, and a repertoire-size bias correction was applied to TCR pairs. In a later analysis, false discovery rates were estimated by permuting HLA or CMV assignments 20 times. In a later analysis, co-occurring TCRs were grouped using DBSCAN, with TCRdist sequence similarity added in when clustering inside HLA-allele-positive subsets. Co-occurrence clustering excluded repertoires with fewer than 30,000 or more than 120,000 public chains, plus five with anomalous nucleotide sharing. The immuneACCESS repertoire file appears here via TCRdb, limited to in-frame rearrangements. These files lack a portion of the clones; in checked studies, under half of the deficit traces to unresolved V genes, and the cause of the others is not known. V and J calls and clone size are those listed in that table; D and trimming were worked out from the DNA. Within this sample are 150,000 to 200,000 clones, with approximately 70% of them counted one time only. Together, the top ten hold less than 2% of the sample.

The cohort comprised 550 to 700 healthy bone marrow donors. All cohort members were sampled while nominally healthy, although unrecorded immune exposures were likely present. The donor was CMV seronegative and belonged to the group of around 400 seronegative cohort members. Every donor gave a peripheral blood sample, and the peripheral blood mononuclear cells from that sample were used for TCR beta sequencing. Genomic DNA was extracted from the blood cell samples with the Qiagen DNeasy Blood Extraction Kit. After removal of 0 bases from V and 0 bases from J, the junction retains 4 bases not matched to a gene. There are 19 amino acids in the CDR3, from cysteine to phenylalanine inclusive. The retained sequence is limited to the CDR3, 57 bases, with the frame set at the first base. CDR1 is given as SGHNT and CDR2 as YYREEE, both from the germline V gene (reference sequence). To note about this clone: Its antigen target is currently unknown. No much larger clone exists at a distance of one base, and base qualities are not known.

Sequencing used PBMCs. Recombination linked TRBV5-4 to TRBJ2-1; 15 of the junction bases match TRBD2. The sequence was collected from a woman in her 30s in good health and CMV-seronegative. The DNA sequence is TGTGCCAGCAGCTTGGCCGGACTAGCGGGGGGGAGCTCCTACAATGAGCAGTTCTTC. Its protein product is CASSLAGLAGGSSYNEQFF.